These 16 T cell receptor beta chains were all obtained from the same sample, sequenced in a study of blood T cell repertoires in COVID-19 (dated by TCRdb to 2020 to 2022). Library preparation employed the immunoSEQ multiplex PCR assay. TCRdb holds this immuneACCESS table with in-frame rearrangements only. Some clones are missing; in checked studies, unresolved V genes explain under half, and the rest has no known cause. Present in this sample are approximately 200,000 clones, approximately 85% of which were seen just once. The ten most abundant clones make up more than 7.5% of the sample. Sequencing used PBMCs or T cells enriched from blood (not recorded which). These receptors originate from a woman in her 30s who had recovered from COVID-19.

V gene TRBV14 combines with J gene TRBJ2-7; 8 nucleotides match TRBD1. This CDR3 spans 14 amino acids. Germline V CDR1 and CDR2: SGHDN, FVKESK. The V gene end was trimmed by 9 bases and the J gene end by 2 bases; junction bases not matched to a gene: 9. CDR3 residues: CASSQGARTYEQYF. In nucleotides, the CDR3 is TGTGCCAGTTCCCAGGGGGCGAGGACCTACGAGCAGTACTTC.

This sequence joins TRBV6-4 and TRBJ2-2, with 9 bases aligning to TRBD2. The CDR3 is 15 residues long. CDR1 MRHNA and CDR2 SNTAGT come from the germline V gene. V was pared by 2 bases and J by 4 bases, with 2 bases of the junction left unmatched. The CDR3: CASSDAGGVTGELFF. CDR3 nucleotide sequence: TGTGCCAGCAGTGACGCGGGAGGGGTCACCGGGGAGCTGTTTTTT.

The chain combines TRBV5-1 with TRBJ1-1; 10 bases line up with TRBD1. The CDR3 contains 14 residues. Germline V gene sequence: CDR1 SGHRS, CDR2 YFSETQ. Trimming took 5 bases from V and 6 from J; bases not matched to a gene: 7. In DNA, the CDR3 is TGCGCCAGCAGGGGACAGGGGCCCATCCCTGAAGCTTTCTTT. Encoded protein: CASRGQGPIPEAFF.

This chain links TRBV4-1 with TRBJ2-5; no clear D. The CDR3 is made up of 15 amino acids. Trimming shortened V by 0 bases and J by 0 bases, and 8 bases separated the two germline ends. Germline V lookup: CDR1 MGHRA, CDR2 YSYEKL. For the CDR3, the DNA is TGCGCCAGCAGCCAAGATGTGGCGGACCAAGAGACCCAGTACTTC. Amino acids: CASSQDVADQETQYF.

The chain is built from TRBV25-1 and TRBJ2-2, with D possibly TRBD1 on 6 matching bases. CDR3 length: 14 amino acids. The germline V gene has CDR1 MGHDK and CDR2 SYGVNS. The V end was cut by 4 bases, the J end by 8 bases, with 14 bases between. The CDR3 region is CASSGNQGSGELFF. Here the CDR3 DNA reads TGTGCCAGCAGTGGGAACCAGGGGTCTGGGGAGCTGTTTTTT. The variable domain in full, completed from reference TRBV25-1 and TRBJ2-2, reads EADIYQTPRYLVIGTGKKITLECSQTMGHDKMYWYQQDPGMELHLIHYSYGVNSTEKGDLSSESTVSRIRTEHFPLTLESARPSHTSQYLCASSGNQGSGELFFGEGSRLTVL.

The chain recombines TRBV2 with TRBJ2-7; D gene unclear. V lost 7 bases and J lost 2, with 9 bases in between. The CDR3 runs 12 residues. Germline V gene sequence: CDR1 SNHLY, CDR2 FYNNEI. Here the CDR3 DNA reads TGTGCCAGCACAGACACCGCCTACGAGCAGTACTTC. As protein: CASTDTAYEQYF.

A remark on this clone: Sequence at one end of the junction differs from germline and may be a read error. This chain connects TRBV24-1 to TRBJ2-6, with 10 bases aligning to TRBD1. CDR3 size: 22 residues. CDR1 is KGHDR, CDR2 SFDVKD, per germline. This CDR3 is CATCDPAGDRGLLEAGANVLTF. CDR3 bases: TGTGCCACCTGTGATCCCGCGGGGGACAGGGGCCTCTTAGAAGCTGGGGCCAACGTCCTGACTTTC.

Only a few counts were recorded for this clone. The chain employs TRBV27 and TRBJ2-7, with 7 bases that match TRBD1. V gave up 8 bases and J gave up 2 bases; unmatched junction bases: 12. The germline CDR1 and CDR2 sequences are MNHEY and SMNVEV (reference sequence). This CDR3 comprises 15 residues. Here the CDR3 reads CASLPRTGRAYEQYF. CDR3 nucleotides: TGTGCCAGCCTACCCAGGACAGGAAGAGCCTACGAGCAGTACTTC.

CDR3 amino acids: CASSPSVNTGELFF. The CDR3 DNA reads as TGTGCCAGCAGTCCTAGCGTTAACACCGGGGAGCTGTTTTTT. V and J are TRBV2 and TRBJ2-2; D is perhaps TRBD2 (6 bases). Per germline, CDR1 SNHLY and CDR2 FYNNEI. V was pared by 5 bases and J by 2 bases, with 9 bases between. The length of the CDR3 is 14 residues. The whole variable domain, filled in from reference TRBV2 and TRBJ2-2, reads EPEVTQTPSHQVTQMGQEVILRCVPISNHLYFYWYRQILGQKVEFLVSFYNNEISEKSEIFDDQFSVERPDGSNFTLKIRSTKLEDSAMYFCASSPSVNTGELFFGEGSRLTVL.

The chain uses TRBV5-1 and TRBJ1-2; 8 nucleotides agree with TRBD1. J lost 2 bases, V lost 0 bases, and 6 bases had no gene match. This CDR3 has 16 amino acids. CDR1 and CDR2 (germline): SGHRS, YFSETQ. The CDR3 DNA follows: TGCGCCAGCAGCTTGGTCTTGACAGGGGAAAACTATGGCTACACCTTC. This sequence encodes CASSLVLTGENYGYTF.

The chain is built from TRBV24-1 and TRBJ1-5; D remains ambiguous. Trimming took 2 bases from V and 5 from J, leaving 3 bases between them. This CDR3 has 12 residues. Germline values: CDR1 KGHDR, CDR2 SFDVKD. The CDR3 is CATSDSDQPQHF. CDR3 DNA: TGTGCCACCAGTGATTCCGATCAGCCCCAGCATTTT.

The chain has TRBV27 and TRBJ2-2; 7 bases match TRBD2. With V trimmed by 2 bases and J by 5 bases, 8 bases remained unmatched. This CDR3 spans 16 amino acids. Germline assignment: CDR1 MNHEY and CDR2 SMNVEV (reference sequence). The CDR3 DNA is TGTGCCAGCAGTTTAATCGGCGGGAGCAGGACCGGGGAGCTGTTTTTT. Protein product: CASSLIGGSRTGELFF.

V and J are TRBV27 and TRBJ2-1; the D is unclear. Per the germline V gene, CDR1 is MNHEY and CDR2 is SMNVEV (reference sequence). V was trimmed by 6 bases and J by 6 bases, leaving 12 bases between them. The CDR3 runs 13 residues. For the CDR3, the DNA is TGTGCCAGCAGCAAGAGCATGCTCAATGAGCAGTTCTTC. It specifies CASSKSMLNEQFF.

V gene TRBV28 combines with J gene TRBJ1-4; D ambiguous. With 1 base removed from V and 5 bases from J, the gap between germline ends came to 2 bases. CDR3 size: 12 residues. Germline CDR1 is MDHEN and CDR2 is SYDVKM. The CDR3 reads CASSLLNEKLFF. The CDR3 DNA sequence: TGTGCCAGCAGTTTATTAAATGAAAAACTGTTTTTT.

CDR3 in DNA: TGCGCCAGCAGCCAAGAGACGACGGGAGTCGGTAGTGGGGAAAAACTGTTTTTT. It yields the protein CASSQETTGVGSGEKLFF. This chain connects TRBV4-1 to TRBJ1-4; D not certain. V was shortened by 0 bases and J by 8 bases, with 22 bases between the two germline ends. Per germline, CDR1 MGHRA and CDR2 YSYEKL. This CDR3 has 18 amino acids.

This clone was observed a single time. V is TRBV4-1 and J is TRBJ2-1; TRBD2 matches 12 bases. The CDR3 length is 16 residues. With 5 bases clipped from V and 6 bases from J, the junction kept 8 bases outside the gene matches. CDR1 and CDR2 from the germline V gene are MGHRA and YSYEKL. CDR3 coding DNA: TGCGCCAGCAGCTCCCTAGCGGGAGGGCCGGGCAATGAGCAGTTCTTC. Translating it yields CASSSLAGGPGNEQFF.